This T cell receptor beta chain was observed in a study of blood T cells in healthy people across ages. This clonotype was seen more than once but under ten times. The study drew donors from healthy Caucasian individuals in Russia aged roughly 6 to 95. A second PCR, run for roughly 7 to 12 cycles, used a sample-barcoded 5' primer plus a J-beta primer mix. Using its own MiXCR run on the 5' RACE reads, TCRdb lists one record per CDR3 protein. The sample yields about 1.7 million distinct CDR3 sequences, 28% seen once. V was trimmed by 5 bases and J by 0 bases, leaving 14 bases between them. The CDR3 is 15 amino acids. The germline CDR1 and CDR2 sequences are SGHTA and FQGNSA.

This chain joins TRBV7-2 and TRBJ2-7; maybe TRBD2 (6 bases). The sequenced sample was blood. This clonotype originated in a woman in her twenties or thirties in good health. The CDR3 sequence is CASSPIGLSSYEQYF. The CDR3 region has the DNA TGTGCCAGCAGCCCCATTGGACTAAGCTCCTACGAGCAGTACTTC.